These 17 T cell receptor beta chains came from one sample sequenced in a study of beta chain features in type 1 diabetes. Whole-study results and caveats: Among patients with Type 1 diabetes, TCRB CDR3s were moderately but significantly shorter in every one of the four CD4+ subsets.

These receptors' antigens are unknown. TCRB transcripts that were expressed got sequenced, as all of the isolated RNA had been reverse transcribed. Sequencing used immunoSEQ multiplex PCR; TCRdb keeps in-frame clones, though not all of them. The sample has 100,000 to 150,000 clones, around a sixth seen once. Material: central memory CD4+ T cells from blood. The receptors stem from a man aged 18 to 29 with type 1 diabetes.

With respect to this clone: This clone may be a read error of a much larger clone one base away. This chain links TRBV4-1 with TRBJ2-3; TRBD2 is a possible D gene (6 bases). V was trimmed by 1 base and J by 1 base, leaving 18 bases between them. Germline CDR1 and CDR2: MGHRA and YSYEKL. The CDR3 sequence is 18 residues long. The CDR3 is CASSQGGFGRRRTDTQYF. The CDR3 DNA is TGCGCCAGCAGCCAAGGGGGGTTCGGGAGACGGCGCACAGATACGCAGTATTTT.

This clone was seen a handful of times. The gene calls are TRBV7-2 and TRBJ2-6; D not certain. Per germline, CDR1 SGHTA and CDR2 FQGNSA. The V and J ends lost 1 base and 2 bases respectively, with 6 bases between them. The CDR3 contains 15 residues. CDR3 coding DNA: TGTGCCAGCAGCTTAGGCCTCACTGGGGCCAACGTCCTGACTTTC. Encoded protein: CASSLGLTGANVLTF.

Only a few counts were recorded for this clone. The chain carries TRBV11-2 and TRBJ2-3; D gene uncertain. Germline-derived CDR1 and CDR2 are SGHAT and FQNNGV. The CDR3 has 14 amino acids. Trimming shortened V by 5 bases and J by 0 bases, and 9 bases separated the two germline ends. The CDR3 loop reads CASSGGFSTDTQYF. DNA for the CDR3: TGTGCCAGCAGCGGCGGATTTAGCACAGATACGCAGTATTTT. Complete variable domain (other parts from reference TRBV11-2 and TRBJ2-3): EAGVAQSPRYKIIEKRQSVAFWCNPISGHATLYWYQQILGQGPKLLIQFQNNGVVDDSQLPKDRFSAERLKGVDSTLKIQPAKLEDSAVYLCASSGGFSTDTQYFGPGTRLTVL.

This clone occurred a few times. The chain combines TRBV7-3 with TRBJ1-2; D may be TRBD1 (5 bases). V dropped 3 bases and J dropped 10 bases, with 21 bases sitting between them. Per the germline V gene, CDR1 is SGHTA and CDR2 is FQGTGA. The CDR3 covers 15 residues. The CDR3 DNA reads as TGTGCCAGCAGCTTTTCCCCCGACAGTGTAGCGTCCTACACCTTC. Its protein is CASSFSPDSVASYTF.

The chain uses TRBV19 and TRBJ2-7; TRBD1 agrees at 8 bases. The V and J ends lost 6 bases and 4 bases, in that order; junction bases with no gene match: 11. Germline assignment: CDR1 LNHDA and CDR2 SQIVND (reference sequence). The CDR3 has 15 amino acids. The CDR3 bases are TGTGCCAGTAGCCCGGACAGGGTAAGTGGATACGAGCAGTACTTC. Its protein is CASSPDRVSGYEQYF.

The rearrangement joins TRBV11-2 to TRBJ1-1; D is ambiguous. Germline CDR1 reads SGHAT; CDR2 reads FQNNGV. This CDR3 is built from 13 residues. With 4 bases removed from V and 1 base from J, the gap between germline ends came to 7 bases. The CDR3, as DNA: TGTGCCAGCAGCTACATATCGAACACTGAAGCTTTCTTT. This sequence encodes CASSYISNTEAFF.

The V gene is TRBV30, the J gene TRBJ2-2, with 8 bases matching TRBD1. V gave up 5 bases and J gave up 7 bases; unmatched junction bases: 12. Germline-derived CDR1 and CDR2 are GTSNPN and SVGIG (reference sequence). This CDR3 has 15 residues. CDR3 sequence: CAWSNQGARGGELFF. The CDR3 DNA sequence: TGTGCCTGGTCAAATCAGGGGGCGCGGGGCGGGGAGCTGTTTTTT.

In its sample, this clone was seen a few times. The rearrangement links TRBV23-1 to TRBJ2-5; D ambiguous. TRBV23-1 is marked as an open reading frame, function uncertain. With 6 bases removed from V and 7 bases from J, the gap between germline ends came to 3 bases. This CDR3 spans 9 amino acids. CDR3 DNA: TGCGCCAGCAGGAGGACCCAGTACTTC. It encodes CASRRTQYF.

The chain is built from TRBV29-1 and TRBJ2-5, with TRBD2 matching over 8 bases. V dropped 7 bases and J dropped 7; count of bases not matched to a gene: 11. The CDR3 spans 13 residues. The germline CDR1 and CDR2 sequences are SQVTM and ANQGSEA. This chain's CDR3 is CSAGAGGVTTQYF. CDR3 nucleotide sequence: TGCAGCGCCGGCGCCGGGGGGGTAACGACCCAGTACTTC.

This clone was seen only a few times. The V and J genes are TRBV30 and TRBJ1-2, with TRBD1 matching over 8 bases. The ends lost 8 bases at V and 5 bases at J; junction bases unmatched: 4. There are 11 residues in the CDR3. Looked up from germline, CDR1 is GTSNPN and CDR2 is SVGIG (reference sequence). In DNA form, the CDR3 reads TGTGCCCAGGGGGCGAGGTATGGCTACACCTTC. Translating gives CAQGARYGYTF.

This chain connects TRBV5-1 to TRBJ2-2; 7 bases align to TRBD1. Unmatched junction bases numbered 8, after V lost 4 bases and J lost 2 bases. Per the germline V gene, CDR1 is SGHRS and CDR2 is YFSETQ. The length of the CDR3 is 16 residues. The CDR3 here is CASSATGTVNTGELFF. The DNA of the CDR3 is TGCGCCAGCAGCGCTACCGGGACAGTAAACACCGGGGAGCTGTTTTTT. Filled out from reference TRBV5-1 and TRBJ2-2, the complete variable domain reads KAGVTQTPRYLIKTRGQQVTLSCSPISGHRSVSWYQQTPGQGLQFLFEYFSETQRNKGNFPGRFSGRQFSNSRSEMNVSTLELGDSALYLCASSATGTVNTGELFFGEGSRLTVL.

This clone was counted only a few times. The gene calls are TRBV29-1 and TRBJ1-1; no clear D. The V gene lost 4 bases and the J gene lost 1 base, with 7 bases spanning the gap. CDR1 and CDR2 from the germline V gene are SQVTM and ANQGSEA. The CDR3 is 12 residues long. CDR3 bases: TGCAGCGTTGCCCAGACGAACACTGAAGCTTTCTTT. Translated, it gives CSVAQTNTEAFF.

This chain links TRBV11-2 with TRBJ2-7; TRBD1 is a possible D gene (7 bases). The CDR3 has 15 amino acids. Trimming removed 5 bases from V and 0 bases from J, with 14 bases in between. CDR1 is SGHAT, CDR2 FQNNGV, per germline. CDR3 bases: TGTGCCAGCAGCCCCGGCAGGGGGGCCTCCTACGAGCAGTACTTC. It encodes CASSPGRGASYEQYF.

The rearrangement links TRBV9 to TRBJ2-1; possibly TRBD1 for D (5 bases). The CDR3 extends over 13 amino acids. Germline V gene sequence: CDR1 SGDLS, CDR2 YYNGEE. V was pared by 4 bases and J by 9 bases, with 14 bases between. CDR3 region: CASSIQGWGEQFF. The CDR3 DNA reads as TGTGCCAGCAGCATTCAGGGCTGGGGTGAGCAGTTCTTC.

This chain connects TRBV9 to TRBJ2-3; TRBD2 agrees at 12 bases. The germline V gene has CDR1 SGDLS and CDR2 YYNGEE. V shed 7 bases and J 5 bases; nucleotides not matched to a gene: 5. The CDR3 runs to 14 residues. The CDR3 DNA sequence: TGTGCCAGCTCGGAGACTAGCGGGGGAGATACGCAGTATTTT. Translation: CASSETSGGDTQYF.

V usage is TRBV7-9 and J usage is TRBJ2-1, with D unclear. Germline values: CDR1 SEHNR, CDR2 FQNEAQ (reference sequence). V dropped 1 base and J dropped 2 bases, with 6 bases sitting between them. The CDR3 is made up of 14 amino acids. The CDR3 nucleotides are TGTGCCAGCAGCTTAGACGGCGCCTACAATGAGCAGTTCTTC. Protein sequence: CASSLDGAYNEQFF.

This chain joins TRBV30 and TRBJ1-4; maybe TRBD1 (6 bases). V lost 1 base and J 7 bases, leaving 10 bases between the germline ends. The CDR3 consists of 13 residues. The germline CDR1 and CDR2 sequences are GTSNPN and SVGIG (reference sequence). The CDR3, as DNA: TGTGCCTGGAGTGGGACAGTTATTGAAAAACTGTTTTTT. It codes for CAWSGTVIEKLFF.